This T cell receptor (beta chain) was sequenced for a study of multiple sclerosis patients with progressive multifocal leukoencephalopathy. Clones were sequenced by immunoSEQ multiplex PCR, and TCRdb holds only the in-frame ones, with some missing. Of more than 30,000 clones listed, about nine tenths are singletons. A word on this clone: Its antigen remains unidentified.

Time point defined: before natalizumab initiation. All patients had prior interferon beta, and all PML patients were female. The T0 samples predate the first natalizumab infusion. The CDR3 runs to 16 residues. The germline V gene has CDR1 ENHRY and CDR2 SYGVKD. V was clipped by 2 bases and J by 3 bases, with 17 bases between them. Whole-study findings and limits: Clones expanded at PML were already present before and during natalizumab. Findings may reflect JC virus infection or just general immunocompromise.

The rearrangement joins TRBV10-3 to TRBJ2-7; tentative D call: TRBD2 (6 bases). This receptor was obtained from a human donor with multiple sclerosis. The sample was PBMCs. CDR3 in DNA: TGTGCCATCAGTGAGGGCCGCCCTGGAGGGGTCTACGAGCAGTACTTC. It codes for CAISEGRPGGVYEQYF.